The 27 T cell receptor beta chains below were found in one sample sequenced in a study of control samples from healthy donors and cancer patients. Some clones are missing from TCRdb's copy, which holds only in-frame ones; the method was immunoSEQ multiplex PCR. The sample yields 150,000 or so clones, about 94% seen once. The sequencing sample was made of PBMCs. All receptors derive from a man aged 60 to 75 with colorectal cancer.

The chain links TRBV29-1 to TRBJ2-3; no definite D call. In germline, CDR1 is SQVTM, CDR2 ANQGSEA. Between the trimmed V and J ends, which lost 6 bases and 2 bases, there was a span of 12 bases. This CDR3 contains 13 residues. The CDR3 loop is CSVDEPYTDTQYF. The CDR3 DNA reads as TGCAGCGTCGATGAGCCTTACACAGATACGCAGTATTTT.

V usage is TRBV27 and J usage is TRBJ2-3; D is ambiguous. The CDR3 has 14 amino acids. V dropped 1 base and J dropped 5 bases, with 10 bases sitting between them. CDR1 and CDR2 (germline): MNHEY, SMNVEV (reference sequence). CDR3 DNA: TGTGCCAGCAGTTTATTCCAGGTGGGAGATACGCAGTATTTT. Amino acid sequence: CASSLFQVGDTQYF.

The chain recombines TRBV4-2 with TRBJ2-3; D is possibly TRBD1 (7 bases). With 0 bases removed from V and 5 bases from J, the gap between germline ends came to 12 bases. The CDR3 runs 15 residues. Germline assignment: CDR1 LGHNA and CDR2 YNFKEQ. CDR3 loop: CASSQDRGAGDTQYF. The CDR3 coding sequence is TGTGCCAGCAGCCAAGACAGGGGGGCCGGAGATACGCAGTATTTT.

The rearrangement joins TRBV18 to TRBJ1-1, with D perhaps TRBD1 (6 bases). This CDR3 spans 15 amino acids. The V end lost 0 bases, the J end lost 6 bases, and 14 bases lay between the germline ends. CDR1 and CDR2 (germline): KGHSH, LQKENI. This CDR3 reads CASSPPLTGRAEAFF. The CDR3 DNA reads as TGTGCCAGCTCACCACCACTTACAGGGCGGGCTGAAGCTTTCTTT.

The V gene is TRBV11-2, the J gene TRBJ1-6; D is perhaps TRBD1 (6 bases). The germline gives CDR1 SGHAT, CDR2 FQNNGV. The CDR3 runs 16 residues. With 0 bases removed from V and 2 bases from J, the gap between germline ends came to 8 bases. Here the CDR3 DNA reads TGTGCCAGCAGCTTAGATAACAGGGCCTATAATTCACCCCTCCACTTT. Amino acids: CASSLDNRAYNSPLHF.

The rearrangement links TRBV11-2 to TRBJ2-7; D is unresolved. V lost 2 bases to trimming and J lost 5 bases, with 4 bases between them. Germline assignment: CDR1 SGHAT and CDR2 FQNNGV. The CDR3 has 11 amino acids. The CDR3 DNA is TGTGCCAGCAGCTTAAAAGACGAGCAGTACTTC. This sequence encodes CASSLKDEQYF.

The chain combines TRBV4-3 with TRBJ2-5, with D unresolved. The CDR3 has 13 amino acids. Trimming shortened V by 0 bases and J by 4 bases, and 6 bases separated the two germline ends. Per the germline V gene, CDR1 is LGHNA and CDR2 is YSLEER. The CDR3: CASSQEMRETQYF. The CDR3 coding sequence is TGCGCCAGCAGCCAAGAAATGAGAGAGACCCAGTACTTC.

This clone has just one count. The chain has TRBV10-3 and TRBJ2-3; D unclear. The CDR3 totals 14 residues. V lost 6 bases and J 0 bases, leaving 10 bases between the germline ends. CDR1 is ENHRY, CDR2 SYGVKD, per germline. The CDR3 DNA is TGTGCCATCAGCGACACCCTTAGCACAGATACGCAGTATTTT. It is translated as CAISDTLSTDTQYF.

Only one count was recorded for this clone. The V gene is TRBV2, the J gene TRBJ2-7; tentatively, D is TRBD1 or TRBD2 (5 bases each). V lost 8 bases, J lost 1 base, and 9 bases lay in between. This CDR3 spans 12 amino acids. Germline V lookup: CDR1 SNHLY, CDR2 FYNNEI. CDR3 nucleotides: TGTGCCAGCGGGGGTACTTCCTACGAGCAGTACTTC. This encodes CASGGTSYEQYF.

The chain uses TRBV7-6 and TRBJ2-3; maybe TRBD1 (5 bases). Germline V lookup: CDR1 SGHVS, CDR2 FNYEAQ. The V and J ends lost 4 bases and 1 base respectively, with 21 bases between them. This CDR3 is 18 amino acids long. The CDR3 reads CASSSTPFADTRTDTQYF. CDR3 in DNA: TGTGCCAGCAGCTCCACCCCTTTTGCGGACACGCGCACAGATACGCAGTATTTT.

This CDR3 reads CSALRSGGPRDTQYF. The CDR3 DNA is TGCAGCGCCCTGCGGAGCGGGGGCCCCCGAGATACGCAGTATTTT. This chain links TRBV29-1 with TRBJ2-3; TRBD2 matches 8 bases. Germline V gene lookup returns CDR1 SQVTM and CDR2 ANQGSEA. J gave up 5 bases and V 7 bases, and 14 bases lay outside the gene matches. This CDR3 is 15 amino acids long.

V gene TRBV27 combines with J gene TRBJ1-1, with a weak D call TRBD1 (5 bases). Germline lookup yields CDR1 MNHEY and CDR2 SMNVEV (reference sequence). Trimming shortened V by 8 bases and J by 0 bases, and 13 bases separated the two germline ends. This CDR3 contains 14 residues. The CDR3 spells CASASGAMNTEAFF. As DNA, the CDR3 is TGTGCCAGCGCGAGCGGGGCCATGAACACTGAAGCTTTCTTT.

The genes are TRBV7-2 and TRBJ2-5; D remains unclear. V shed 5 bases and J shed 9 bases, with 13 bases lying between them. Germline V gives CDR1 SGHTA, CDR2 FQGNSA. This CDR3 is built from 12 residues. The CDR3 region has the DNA TGTGCCAGCAGCCGCCCCGTCGAGTCCCAGTACTTC. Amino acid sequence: CASSRPVESQYF.

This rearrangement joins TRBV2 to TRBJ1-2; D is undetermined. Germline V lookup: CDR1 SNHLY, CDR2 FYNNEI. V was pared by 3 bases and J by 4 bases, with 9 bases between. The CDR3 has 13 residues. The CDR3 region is CASSEEGTYGYTF. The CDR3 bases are TGTGCCAGCAGTGAGGAGGGAACCTATGGCTACACCTTC.

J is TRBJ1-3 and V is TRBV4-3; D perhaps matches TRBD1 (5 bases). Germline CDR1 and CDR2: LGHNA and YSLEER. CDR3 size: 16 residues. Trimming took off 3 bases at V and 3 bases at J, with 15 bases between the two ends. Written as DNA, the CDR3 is TGCGCCAGCAGCCAGGATACGGCAGGGCTTGGAAACACCATATATTTT. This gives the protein CASSQDTAGLGNTIYF.

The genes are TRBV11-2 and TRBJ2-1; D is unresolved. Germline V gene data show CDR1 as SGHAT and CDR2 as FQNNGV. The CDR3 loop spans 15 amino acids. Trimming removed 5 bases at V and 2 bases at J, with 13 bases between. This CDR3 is CASSEQGFTYNEQFF. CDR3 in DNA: TGTGCCAGCAGCGAACAAGGGTTTACCTACAATGAGCAGTTCTTC.

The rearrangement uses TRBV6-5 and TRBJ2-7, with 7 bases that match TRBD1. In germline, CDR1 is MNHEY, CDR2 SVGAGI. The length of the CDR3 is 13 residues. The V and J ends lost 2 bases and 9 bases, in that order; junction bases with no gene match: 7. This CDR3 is CASSYDRDGRQYF. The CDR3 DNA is TGTGCCAGCAGTTACGACAGGGATGGAAGGCAGTACTTC.

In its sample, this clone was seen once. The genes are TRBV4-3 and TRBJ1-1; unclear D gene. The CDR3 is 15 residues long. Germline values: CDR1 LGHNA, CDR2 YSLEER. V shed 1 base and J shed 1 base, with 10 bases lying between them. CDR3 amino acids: CASSQVVGSNTEAFF. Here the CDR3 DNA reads TGCGCCAGCAGCCAAGTGGTGGGGTCGAACACTGAAGCTTTCTTT.

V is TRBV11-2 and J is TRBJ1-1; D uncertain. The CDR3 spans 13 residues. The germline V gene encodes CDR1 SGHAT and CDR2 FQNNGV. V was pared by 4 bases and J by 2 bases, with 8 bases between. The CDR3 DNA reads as TGTGCCAGCAGCTCCACAGAAAACACTGAAGCTTTCTTT. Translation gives CASSSTENTEAFF.

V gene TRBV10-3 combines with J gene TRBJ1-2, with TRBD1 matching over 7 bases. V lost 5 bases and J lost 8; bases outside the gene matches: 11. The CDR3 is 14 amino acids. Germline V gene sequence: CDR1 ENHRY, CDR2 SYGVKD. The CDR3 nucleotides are TGTGCCATCAGTTCAACAGGGGAAACAGAAGGCTACACCTTC. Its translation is CAISSTGETEGYTF.

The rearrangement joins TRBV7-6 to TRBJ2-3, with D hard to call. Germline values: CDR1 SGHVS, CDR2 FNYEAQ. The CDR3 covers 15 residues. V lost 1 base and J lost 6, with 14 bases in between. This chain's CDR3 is CASSLGQRGSDTQYF. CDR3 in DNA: TGTGCCAGCAGCTTAGGGCAGCGAGGCTCGGATACGCAGTATTTT.

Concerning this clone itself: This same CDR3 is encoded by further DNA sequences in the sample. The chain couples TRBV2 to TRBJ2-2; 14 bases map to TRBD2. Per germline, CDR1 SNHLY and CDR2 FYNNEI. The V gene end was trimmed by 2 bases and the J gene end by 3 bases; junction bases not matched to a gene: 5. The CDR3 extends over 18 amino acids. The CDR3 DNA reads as TGTGCCAGCAGTGAACGACTAGCGGGGGGGCTGGACACCGGGGAGCTGTTTTTT. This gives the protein CASSERLAGGLDTGELFF.

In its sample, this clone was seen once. The CDR3, as DNA: TGCGCCAGCAGCGTGACAGGGGACGTGATCAATGAGCAGTTCTTC. Protein sequence: CASSVTGDVINEQFF. The V and J genes are TRBV5-1 and TRBJ2-1; 8 nucleotides align to TRBD1. V was pared by 4 bases and J by 6 bases, with 9 bases of the junction left unmatched. This CDR3 is built from 15 residues. Germline values: CDR1 SGHRS, CDR2 YFSETQ. The entire variable domain, with the rest obtained from reference TRBV5-1 and TRBJ2-1, is as follows: KAGVTQTPRYLIKTRGQQVTLSCSPISGHRSVSWYQQTPGQGLQFLFEYFSETQRNKGNFPGRFSGRQFSNSRSEMNVSTLELGDSALYLCASSVTGDVINEQFFGPGTRLTVL.

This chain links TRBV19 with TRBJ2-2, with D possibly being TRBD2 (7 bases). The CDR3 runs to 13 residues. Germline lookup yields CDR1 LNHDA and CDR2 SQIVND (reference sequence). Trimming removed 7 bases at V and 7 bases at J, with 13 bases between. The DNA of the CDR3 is TGTGCCAGTATGGCGGGGGCGGGCGGGGAGCTGTTTTTT. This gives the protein CASMAGAGGELFF.

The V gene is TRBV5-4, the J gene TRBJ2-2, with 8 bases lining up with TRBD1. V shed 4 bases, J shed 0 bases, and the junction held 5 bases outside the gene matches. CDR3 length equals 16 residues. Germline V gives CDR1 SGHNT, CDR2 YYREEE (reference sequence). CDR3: CASSARQGTNTGELFF. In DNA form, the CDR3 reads TGTGCCAGCAGCGCCCGACAGGGGACGAACACCGGGGAGCTGTTTTTT.

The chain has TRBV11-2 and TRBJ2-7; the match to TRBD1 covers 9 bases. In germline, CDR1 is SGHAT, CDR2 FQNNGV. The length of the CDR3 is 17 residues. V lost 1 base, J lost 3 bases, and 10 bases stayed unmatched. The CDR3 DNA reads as TGTGCCAGCAGCTTAGGGAGGGGGGGACAGGGTATCTACGAGCAGTACTTC. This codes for CASSLGRGGQGIYEQYF.

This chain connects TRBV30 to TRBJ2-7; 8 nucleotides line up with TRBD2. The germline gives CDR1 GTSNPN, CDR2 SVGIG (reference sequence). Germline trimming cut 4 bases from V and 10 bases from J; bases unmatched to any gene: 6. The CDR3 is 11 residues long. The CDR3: CAWTSGGDQYF. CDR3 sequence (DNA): TGTGCCTGGACAAGCGGGGGTGATCAGTACTTC.